This T cell receptor beta chain came from a study of tumor-infiltrating lymphocytes in primary liver carcinoma. Whole-study results and caveats: Compared with blood, tumor repertoires held significantly more in their top 250 clones. Among top clones, only about 8-24% appeared in all five tumor regions.

Using a constant-region primer together with ProtoScript II reverse transcriptase, TCR beta cDNA was made from 500 ng of total RNA. Libraries for TCR beta were built through three nested multiplex PCR rounds, which together made up a slightly modified ARM-PCR procedure. TCRdb re-called the multiplex PCR reads through MiXCR, storing one row per CDR3 protein. Of roughly 190,000 distinct CDR3 sequences listed, 85% were seen once; the top ten hold approximately 18%. Comment on this clonotype: Its target is not known. Sequence at one end of the junction differs from germline and may be a read error.

Joint extraction of RNA and DNA used roughly 19-33 mg of bulk tissue that was unsorted. The patients lived with chronic HBV infection and had not yet received any treatment. All tumor samples contained more than 80% viable tumor cells. This TCR was sampled from a man in his forties or fifties with primary liver carcinoma and hepatitis B virus infection. The specimen was tumor tissue from primary liver carcinoma.

CDR3 region: CASNWQGTETQYF. The CDR3 DNA reads TGTGCCAGCAACTGGCAGGGAACGGAGACCCAGTACTTC. The J gene is TRBJ2-5, the V gene TRBV5-1; TRBD1 might be the D (5 bases). Per the germline V gene, CDR1 is SGHRS and CDR2 is YFSETQ. This CDR3 is 13 amino acids long. Supplemented by reference TRBV5-1 and TRBJ2-5, the full variable domain reads KAGVTQTPRYLIKTRGQQVTLSCSPISGHRSVSWYQQTPGQGLQFLFEYFSETQRNKGNFPGRFSGRQFSNSRSEMNVSTLELGDSALYLCASNWQGTETQYFGPGTRLLVL.